The 21 T cell receptor beta chains below all came from one sample that was sequenced in a study of early T cells in non-severe SARS-CoV-2 infection. Using its own MiXCR run on the 5' RACE reads, TCRdb lists one record per CDR3 protein. The data contain roughly 26,000 distinct CDR3 sequences, approximately 4.1% of them seen just once; the ten biggest clones take up around 6.2%. The sequenced sample consisted of whole blood. These TCRs come from an adult who was a healthcare worker with PCR-confirmed SARS-CoV-2 infection or an uninfected control (not recorded which).

This clonotype was seen repeatedly, ten times or more. The V call is TRBV12-3 or TRBV12-4, the J call TRBJ2-2, with D maybe TRBD1 (5 bases). The CDR3 contains 14 residues. The V end was cut by 2 bases, the J end by 7 bases, with 11 bases between. The CDR3 nucleotides are TGTGCCAGCAGTTTATCCAGGGCTGGCGGGGAGCTGTTTTTT. It yields the protein CASSLSRAGGELFF.

This clonotype was found many times. The chain couples TRBV20-1 to TRBJ2-3; unclear D gene. V shed 3 bases and J shed 6 bases, with 13 bases lying between them. The CDR3 is 13 amino acids. From germline, CDR1 is DFQATT and CDR2 SNEGSKA (reference sequence). CDR3 sequence reads: CSARSPVVDTQYF. DNA of the CDR3: TGCAGTGCTAGGTCCCCGGTAGTCGATACGCAGTATTTT.

This clonotype was seen ten or more times. This rearrangement joins TRBV7-8 to TRBJ2-3; 7 bases are a match to TRBD2. CDR3 size: 15 residues. Germline lookup yields CDR1 SGHVS and CDR2 FQNEAQ. The V segment lost 1 base and the J segment 5 bases; nucleotides outside the gene matches: 6. CDR3 loop: CASSLGGGRRDTQYF. CDR3 bases: TGTGCCAGCAGCTTAGGTGGCGGGAGAAGAGATACGCAGTATTTT.

To note about this clonotype: A much more abundant neighbour one base away suggests this may be a read error. This chain uses TRBV7-8 with TRBJ2-3; a weak D match, TRBD2 (6 bases). This CDR3 has 12 amino acids. The germline gives CDR1 SGHVS, CDR2 FQNEAQ. This chain's CDR3 is CATSWDFDTQYF. DNA for the CDR3: TGTGCCACCAGCTGGGACTTCGATACGCAGTATTTT.

This clonotype was recorded at least ten times. DNA of the CDR3: TGTGCCAGCAGGAAAAGGGGGGCTCGGGACACTGAAGCTTTCTTT. Amino acids: CASRKRGARDTEAFF. This chain links TRBV5-6 with TRBJ1-1, with D possibly TRBD1 on 6 matching bases. V gave up 5 bases and J gave up 3 bases, with 17 bases separating them. Germline loops: CDR1 SGHDT, CDR2 YYEEEE. The CDR3 totals 15 residues.

This clonotype was found many times. V is TRBV6-6 and J is TRBJ2-1; D is uncertain. Trimming removed 2 bases from V and 2 bases from J, with 1 base in between. This CDR3 is built from 12 residues. CDR1 and CDR2 from the germline V gene are MNHNY and SVGAGI (reference sequence). CDR3 nucleotide sequence: TGTGCCAGCAGTTACACCTACAATGAGCAGTTCTTC. It encodes CASSYTYNEQFF.

The sample holds a few counts of this clonotype. V gene TRBV24-1 combines with J gene TRBJ2-5, with D perhaps TRBD1 or TRBD2 (5 bases each). The germline gives CDR1 KGHDR, CDR2 SFDVKD. Trimming took off 3 bases at V and 4 bases at J, with 14 bases between the two ends. This CDR3 is built from 15 residues. CDR3 nucleotides: TGTGCCACCAGTGATCCCGGGGCCCCTGCAGAGACCCAGTACTTC. Translation gives CATSDPGAPAETQYF.

This clonotype was seen repeatedly, ten times or more. The V gene is TRBV12-3 or TRBV12-4, the J gene TRBJ2-5; 10 bases are shared with TRBD2. Trimming took 6 bases from V and 5 from J; bases not matched to a gene: 3. This CDR3 has 13 residues. The CDR3 bases are TGTGCCAGCAGGCCGGGACTAGCGGAGACCCAGTACTTC. Translated, it gives CASRPGLAETQYF.

There are many counts of this clonotype. The chain uses TRBV7-9 and TRBJ2-2, with D unresolved. Germline V gene lookup returns CDR1 SEHNR and CDR2 FQNEAQ (reference sequence). CDR3 length: 15 residues. Trimming pared 2 bases from V and 4 bases from J, leaving 11 bases between. The CDR3 loop reads CASSLFNYLTGELFF. The CDR3 DNA reads as TGTGCCAGCAGCTTATTTAACTACCTCACCGGGGAGCTGTTTTTT.

Many counts were recorded for this clonotype. The V and J genes are TRBV7-2 and TRBJ2-3, with 8 bases fitting TRBD2. Germline CDR1 is SGHTA and CDR2 is FQGNSA. This CDR3 contains 15 residues. The J segment lost 1 base and the V segment lost 2 bases, leaving 2 bases of the junction unmatched. CDR3 amino acids: CASSLLAGGTDTQYF. In DNA form, the CDR3 reads TGTGCCAGCAGCTTACTAGCGGGTGGCACAGATACGCAGTATTTT.

This clonotype was counted ten times or more. V gene TRBV20-1 combines with J gene TRBJ2-7; 10 bases map to TRBD1. The CDR3 is 14 amino acids. J lost 1 base, V lost 6 bases, and 6 bases had no gene match. Germline values: CDR1 DFQATT, CDR2 SNEGSKA (reference sequence). CDR3 residues: CSAAGQGGSYEQYF. Here the CDR3 DNA reads TGCAGTGCAGCCGGACAGGGGGGGTCCTACGAGCAGTACTTC.

Ten or more counts support this clonotype. The V and J genes are TRBV12-3 or TRBV12-4 and TRBJ1-2; no clear D gene. Trimming stripped 6 bases from V and 8 bases from J, with 13 bases between. CDR3 length: 12 amino acids. The CDR3 DNA reads TGTGCCAGCAGGGGAAGGGCGCGAGGCTACACCTTC. It translates to CASRGRARGYTF.

This chain joins TRBV20-1 and TRBJ2-1; 9 bases agree with TRBD2. J lost 0 bases, V lost 3 bases, and 6 bases had no gene match. This CDR3 contains 16 residues. CDR1 DFQATT and CDR2 SNEGSKA come from the germline V gene (reference sequence). The CDR3 DNA follows: TGCAGTGCTAGCTCTAGCGGGACCCCCTCCTACAATGAGCAGTTCTTC. Protein product: CSASSSGTPSYNEQFF.

By frequency in the sample, this clonotype is medium-sized. The chain carries TRBV7-3 and TRBJ2-5, with a possible D match to TRBD1 (7 bases). The CDR3 runs to 13 residues. From germline, CDR1 is SGHTA and CDR2 FQGTGA. The germline V and J ends were trimmed by 4 bases and 4 bases, with 10 bases remaining between them. The CDR3 protein is CASSSGGTETQYF. The DNA for the CDR3 is TGTGCCAGCAGCTCAGGGGGGACAGAGACCCAGTACTTC.

This clonotype was seen ten or more times. The chain joins TRBV25-1 to TRBJ2-7; D may be TRBD1 (6 bases). This CDR3 is built from 14 residues. Germline V gene sequence: CDR1 MGHDK, CDR2 SYGVNS. V lost 0 bases to trimming and J lost 3 bases, with 9 bases between them. CDR3 region: CASSEYIGGYEQYF. CDR3 nucleotides: TGTGCCAGCAGTGAATACATAGGGGGCTACGAGCAGTACTTC.

This clonotype was found a few times. The V call is TRBV24-1, the J call TRBJ2-3; the D gene is possibly TRBD1 (6 bases). With 3 bases removed from V and 9 bases from J, the gap between germline ends came to 15 bases. The CDR3 covers 14 residues. CDR1 and CDR2 (germline): KGHDR, SFDVKD. The CDR3 DNA reads as TGTGCCACCAGTGATGTAAGGGCAGGGGACACGCAGTATTTT. Amino acid sequence: CATSDVRAGDTQYF.

This chain connects TRBV20-1 to TRBJ2-7, with TRBD2 identical over 9 bases. Germline loops: CDR1 DFQATT, CDR2 SNEGSKA (reference sequence). The CDR3 sequence is 12 residues long. CDR3 DNA sequence: TGCAGTGCTAGAGAGGGGACTAGCCAACCCATCGTC. Translating it yields CSAREGTSQPIV.

This clonotype was counted at least ten times. The genes are TRBV3-1 and TRBJ2-1, with D perhaps TRBD2 (5 bases). V was cut by 6 bases and J by 9 bases, with 12 bases left in between. The CDR3 consists of 12 residues. Germline V gene sequence: CDR1 LGHDT, CDR2 YNNKEL (reference sequence). Here the CDR3 DNA reads TGTGCCAGCAGACTAGGTGCGCTTGAGCAGTTCTTC. This gives the protein CASRLGALEQFF.

This clonotype was detected many times. The chain joins TRBV10-3 to TRBJ1-1; 8 positions agree with TRBD1. Trimming took 7 bases from V and 0 from J; bases not matched to a gene: 4. The germline V gene encodes CDR1 ENHRY and CDR2 SYGVKD. This CDR3 contains 14 residues. The CDR3 coding sequence is TGTGCCATCACTATGGGACAGGTGAACACTGAAGCTTTCTTT. Translation gives CAITMGQVNTEAFF.

The chain recombines TRBV11-2 with TRBJ1-5, with D uncertain. V shed 1 base and J shed 0 bases, with 7 bases lying between them. Germline CDR1 reads SGHAT; CDR2 reads FQNNGV. This CDR3 contains 15 residues. Here the CDR3 reads CASSLATDSNQPQHF. CDR3 DNA: TGTGCCAGCAGCTTAGCGACTGATAGCAATCAGCCCCAGCATTTT.

This clonotype was picked up many times. This chain connects TRBV25-1 to TRBJ2-7, with 8 nucleotides matching TRBD1. Germline V gene sequence: CDR1 MGHDK, CDR2 SYGVNS. The V segment lost 5 bases and the J segment 9 bases; nucleotides outside the gene matches: 3. The CDR3 runs to 11 residues. The CDR3 reads CASSIQGGQYF. The DNA of the CDR3 is TGTGCCAGCAGTATACAGGGGGGGCAGTACTTC.